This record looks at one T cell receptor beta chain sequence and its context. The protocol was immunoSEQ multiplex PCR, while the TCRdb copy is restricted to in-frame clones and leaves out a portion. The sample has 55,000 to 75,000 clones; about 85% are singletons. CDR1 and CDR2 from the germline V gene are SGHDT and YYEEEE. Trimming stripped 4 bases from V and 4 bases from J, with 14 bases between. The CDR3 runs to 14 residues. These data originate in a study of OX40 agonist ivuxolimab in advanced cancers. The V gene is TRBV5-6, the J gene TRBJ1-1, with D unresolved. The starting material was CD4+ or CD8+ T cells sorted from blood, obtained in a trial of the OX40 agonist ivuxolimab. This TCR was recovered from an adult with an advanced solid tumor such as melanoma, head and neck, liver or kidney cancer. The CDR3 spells CASSPMTVTTEAFF. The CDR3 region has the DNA TGTGCCAGCAGCCCGATGACGGTGACCACTGAAGCTTTCTTT.